One sample yielded the 30 T cell receptor beta chains listed below, sequenced in a study of blood T cells in healthy people across ages. A second about 7 to 11 cycle PCR used barcoded and J-beta primers. Each CDR3 protein is one row after TCRdb ran MiXCR on the 5' RACE reads. The profile shows roughly 1,300,000 distinct CDR3 sequences, approximately 60% of them singletons. The sequencing sample was made of blood. The receptors stem from a man aged 18-30 years in good health.

This chain connects TRBV6-5 to TRBJ2-5; D ambiguous. Trimming cost V 7 bases and J 5 bases, with 8 bases left between them. Germline CDR1 MNHEY, CDR2 SVGAGI. The CDR3 sequence is 11 residues long. In DNA, the CDR3 is TGTGCCAGCACCAACGGGGAGACCCAGTACTTC. Amino acid sequence: CASTNGETQYF.

This clonotype appeared once. V is TRBV7-6 and J is TRBJ1-6, with a tentative D call TRBD1 (6 bases). From germline, CDR1 is SGHVS and CDR2 FNYEAQ. Trimming took off 2 bases at V and 8 bases at J, with 10 bases between the two ends. This CDR3 contains 14 residues. CDR3 DNA: TGTGCCAGCAGCTTAAGGGGGTTTGATTCACCCCTCCACTTT. This codes for CASSLRGFDSPLHF.

This sequence joins TRBV4-3 and TRBJ1-5, with D tentatively TRBD1 (5 bases). The V and J ends lost 4 bases and 2 bases respectively, with 18 bases between them. The CDR3 is 17 amino acids. CDR1 is LGHNA and CDR2 is YSLEER in the germline V gene. DNA for the CDR3: TGCGCCAGCAGCCCCGGACGGGGCACAAAGGGCAATCAGCCCCAGCATTTT. Protein product: CASSPGRGTKGNQPQHF.

This clonotype was seen once. The CDR3 DNA follows: TGTGCCAGCAGCTTCGCGGCGTCTGGGTTCCTCTACGAGCAGTACTTC. Its translation is CASSFAASGFLYEQYF. This sequence joins TRBV5-6 and TRBJ2-7; D unclear. The germline CDR1 and CDR2 sequences are SGHDT and YYEEEE. Trimming removed 2 bases at V and 3 bases at J, with 18 bases between. The CDR3 contains 16 residues.

The chain uses TRBV20-1 and TRBJ2-2; possible D gene TRBD1, 6 bases. This CDR3 has 14 amino acids. Germline values: CDR1 DFQATT, CDR2 SNEGSKA (reference sequence). The ends were cut back, 0 bases at V and 5 bases at J, with 10 bases in the middle. CDR3 sequence: CSARDRQATGELFF. The CDR3 DNA is TGCAGTGCTAGAGATCGACAGGCGACCGGGGAGCTGTTTTTT.

This clonotype was picked up a small number of times. V is TRBV15 and J is TRBJ2-1; TRBD2 agrees at 7 bases. Germline CDR1 is LNHNV and CDR2 is YYDKDF (reference sequence). V lost 0 bases, J lost 6 bases, and 8 bases stayed unmatched. The CDR3 is made up of 16 amino acids. Written as DNA, the CDR3 is TGTGCCACCAGCAGAGATCGAACGGGGGGACCCAATGAGCAGTTCTTC. Amino acids: CATSRDRTGGPNEQFF.

The V call is TRBV20-1, the J call TRBJ2-7; perhaps D is TRBD1 or TRBD2 (5 bases each). The CDR3 is made up of 16 amino acids. Trimming left V 3 bases short and J 0 bases short, with 18 bases between. Germline V gene sequence: CDR1 DFQATT, CDR2 SNEGSKA (reference sequence). The CDR3 reads CSARNLEAGSSYEQYF. CDR3 nucleotide sequence: TGCAGTGCTAGGAACTTAGAGGCAGGGAGCTCCTACGAGCAGTACTTC.

This clonotype has just a few counts. The chain couples TRBV4-2 to TRBJ2-5; D might be TRBD2 (5 bases). V lost 4 bases, J lost 11 bases, and 14 bases lay in between. The CDR3 is 12 amino acids. Germline CDR1 LGHNA, CDR2 YNFKEQ. As DNA, the CDR3 is TGTGCCAGCAGCCCCACCGGGGTGGTGCAGTACTTC. Amino acid sequence: CASSPTGVVQYF.

The CDR3 nucleotides are TGTGCCAGCAGCTTATGGCAGGGGGCAGATACGCAGTATTTT. It is translated as CASSLWQGADTQYF. The chain employs TRBV7-2 and TRBJ2-3; 7 nucleotides line up with TRBD1. Germline V gives CDR1 SGHTA, CDR2 FQGNSA. The CDR3 extends over 14 amino acids. Losses at the gene ends were 2 bases for V and 4 bases for J; bases not matched to a gene: 3.

The chain has TRBV6-6 and TRBJ1-5, with 7 bases fitting TRBD1. The V gene end was trimmed by 11 bases and the J gene end by 3 bases; junction bases not matched to a gene: 7. Germline values: CDR1 MNHNY, CDR2 SVGAGI (reference sequence). The CDR3 is 13 residues long. CDR3: CAGSRGNNQPQHF. CDR3 bases: TGTGCCGGATCCAGGGGGAACAATCAGCCCCAGCATTTT.

This clonotype appeared a single time. The V gene is TRBV3-1, the J gene TRBJ1-6, with D possibly TRBD1 on 5 matching bases. CDR3 length: 15 amino acids. Deletions cut 4 bases from V and 10 bases from J, with 17 bases between. Germline lookup yields CDR1 LGHDT and CDR2 YNNKEL (reference sequence). CDR3 region: CASSPETGVSSPLHF. The CDR3 DNA follows: TGTGCCAGCAGCCCAGAAACAGGCGTTTCATCACCCCTCCACTTT.

This chain links TRBV5-4 with TRBJ2-4; 11 bases fit TRBD1. With V trimmed by 3 bases and J by 7 bases, 3 bases remained unmatched. Germline V gives CDR1 SGHNT, CDR2 YYREEE (reference sequence). This CDR3 comprises 14 residues. The CDR3 is CASSYGTGGNIQYF. In DNA form, the CDR3 reads TGTGCCAGCAGCTACGGGACAGGGGGTAACATTCAGTACTTC.

This chain links TRBV12-3 or TRBV12-4 with TRBJ2-1; 8 nucleotides match TRBD2. The CDR3 totals 17 residues. The junction had 9 bases not matched to a gene; V was cut back by 5 bases and J by 0 bases. The CDR3 reads CASSPLAGGSSYNEQFF. DNA of the CDR3: TGTGCCAGCAGTCCGCTAGCGGGCGGGAGCTCCTACAATGAGCAGTTCTTC.

This chain uses TRBV7-2 with TRBJ1-4; D is uncertain. The length of the CDR3 is 13 residues. V shed 4 bases and J shed 4 bases, with 7 bases lying between them. Germline CDR1 SGHTA, CDR2 FQGNSA. CDR3 sequence reads: CASSWGYNEKLFF. The DNA of the CDR3 is TGTGCCAGCAGCTGGGGATATAATGAAAAACTGTTTTTT.

The chain employs TRBV12-3 or TRBV12-4 and TRBJ2-7, with D unclear. CDR3 length: 15 amino acids. V was clipped by 5 bases and J by 6 bases, with 20 bases between them. CDR3 coding DNA: TGTGCCAGCAGTCCCCTTCCCTTTGTTGTTGGCGAGCAGTACTTC. Its translation: CASSPLPFVVGEQYF.

This chain connects TRBV7-9 to TRBJ2-3; the D is unclear. This CDR3 comprises 11 residues. V was cut by 7 bases and J by 6 bases, with 8 bases left in between. CDR1 and CDR2 (germline): SEHNR, FQNEAQ (reference sequence). CDR3 nucleotide sequence: TGTGCCAGCAAGCTCCTGGATACGCAGTATTTT. This codes for CASKLLDTQYF.

The V call is TRBV6-5, the J call TRBJ2-7; D might be TRBD1 (5 bases). Between the trimmed V and J ends, which lost 2 bases and 2 bases, there was a span of 10 bases. The CDR3 is made up of 14 amino acids. Germline lookup yields CDR1 MNHEY and CDR2 SVGAGI. The CDR3 bases are TGTGCCAGCAGTTACGCTGGGGCGGCCTACGAGCAGTACTTC. This sequence encodes CASSYAGAAYEQYF.

This chain links TRBV11-2 with TRBJ2-7; 10 nucleotides align to TRBD1. CDR1 and CDR2 (germline): SGHAT, FQNNGV. The CDR3 runs 16 residues. V was clipped by 0 bases and J by 10 bases; unmatched bases: 12. The CDR3 loop is CASSLDDRGPKRAQYF. DNA of the CDR3: TGTGCCAGCAGCTTAGACGACAGGGGGCCCAAGAGGGCCCAGTACTTC.

There are many counts of this clonotype. The genes are TRBV6-6 and TRBJ2-3; D is undetermined. V was shortened by 2 bases and J by 5 bases, with 5 bases between the two germline ends. This CDR3 has 12 residues. The germline V gene encodes CDR1 MNHNY and CDR2 SVGAGI (reference sequence). The chain's CDR3 is CASSYQGDTQYF. CDR3 sequence (DNA): TGTGCCAGCAGTTACCAAGGAGATACGCAGTATTTT.

The chain is built from TRBV6-2 or TRBV6-3 and TRBJ2-1; 7 nucleotides agree with TRBD1. Germline assignment: CDR1 MNHEY and CDR2 SVGEGT. After removal of 5 bases from V and 15 bases from J, the junction contained 13 bases not matched to a gene. The CDR3 is made up of 13 amino acids. This CDR3 is CASSQQDAHRGFF. The CDR3 nucleotides are TGTGCCAGCAGTCAGCAGGACGCACACAGGGGGTTCTTC.

The V gene is TRBV4-1, the J gene TRBJ2-1, with D tentatively TRBD2 (6 bases). CDR1 and CDR2 from the germline V gene are MGHRA and YSYEKL. V lost 2 bases and J 0 bases, leaving 14 bases between the germline ends. The CDR3 length is 17 residues. CDR3: CASSQLLATSSYNEQFF. The CDR3 nucleotides read TGCGCCAGCAGCCAATTACTAGCAACGAGCTCCTACAATGAGCAGTTCTTC.

V gene TRBV4-3 combines with J gene TRBJ2-2; 14 bases fit TRBD2. CDR3 length: 19 residues. V lost 4 bases and J lost 7; bases outside the gene matches: 14. Per the germline V gene, CDR1 is LGHNA and CDR2 is YSLEER. CDR3 protein: CASSPMTSGGARGIGELFF. Here the CDR3 DNA reads TGCGCCAGCAGCCCCATGACTAGCGGGGGGGCCCGGGGTATCGGGGAGCTGTTTTTT.

The chain is built from TRBV12-3 or TRBV12-4 and TRBJ2-1, with 9 bases aligning to TRBD2. Trimming cost V 7 bases and J 1 base; bases outside gene matches: 2. The CDR3 sequence is 14 residues long. CDR3 in amino acids: CASTLAGSYNEQFF. As DNA, the CDR3 is TGTGCCAGCACCCTAGCGGGATCCTACAATGAGCAGTTCTTC.

The rearrangement uses TRBV7-9 and TRBJ2-5; TRBD1 agrees at 7 bases. This CDR3 has 15 amino acids. The V gene end was trimmed by 5 bases and the J gene end by 2 bases; junction bases not matched to a gene: 8. CDR1 is SEHNR and CDR2 is FQNEAQ in the germline V gene (reference sequence). The CDR3 DNA reads as TGTGCCAGCAGCGAGACAGGGCCTCCTCAAGAGACCCAGTACTTC. Its protein is CASSETGPPQETQYF.

The chain links TRBV7-8 to TRBJ2-7, with 9 bases aligning to TRBD1. CDR3 length: 20 residues. The germline V gene has CDR1 SGHVS and CDR2 FQNEAQ. With V trimmed by 5 bases and J by 10 bases, 30 bases remained unmatched. The CDR3 DNA follows: TGTGCCAGCAGCCCCCCCCCGGGACAGGGTGAAGGGAGAGCCAAAAAAATTCAGTACTTC. It is translated as CASSPPPGQGEGRAKKIQYF.

This clonotype was recorded a few times. V usage is TRBV20-1 and J usage is TRBJ1-1; no firm D call. Trimming took off 2 bases at V and 1 base at J, with 8 bases between the two ends. Germline assignment: CDR1 DFQATT and CDR2 SNEGSKA (reference sequence). The CDR3 has 13 residues. DNA of the CDR3: TGCAGTGCTAGATCGGTGGGGAACACTGAAGCTTTCTTT. As protein: CSARSVGNTEAFF.

This clonotype was detected only a few times. The rearrangement links TRBV4-3 to TRBJ2-3; 7 bases fit TRBD1. The V gene's germline CDR1 is LGHNA and CDR2 YSLEER. The trim removed 4 bases at V and 6 bases at J, leaving 10 bases unmatched. The CDR3 length is 15 residues. The CDR3 spells CASSRDSQSLDTQYF. CDR3 nucleotides: TGCGCCAGCAGCCGGGACAGCCAGTCCCTGGATACGCAGTATTTT.

V gene TRBV20-1 combines with J gene TRBJ1-1; possible D gene TRBD1, 6 bases. Germline V lookup: CDR1 DFQATT, CDR2 SNEGSKA (reference sequence). Trimming removed 0 bases at V and 8 bases at J, with 13 bases between. The length of the CDR3 is 13 residues. The CDR3: CSARDEGGREAFF. The CDR3 region has the DNA TGCAGTGCTAGAGATGAAGGGGGTCGGGAAGCTTTCTTT.

This chain joins TRBV29-1 and TRBJ2-1; tentatively, D is TRBD1 (5 bases). CDR1 SQVTM and CDR2 ANQGSEA come from the germline V gene. The CDR3 is 14 amino acids. Trimming removed 4 bases at V and 0 bases at J, with 10 bases between. CDR3 nucleotides: TGCAGCGTTGTCAGGGTAAACTCCTACAATGAGCAGTTCTTC. As protein: CSVVRVNSYNEQFF.

This clonotype turned up a few times. The chain couples TRBV4-1 to TRBJ2-5; 10 bases are shared with TRBD2. J lost 3 bases, V lost 3 bases, and 1 base had no gene match. The CDR3 has 14 residues. Germline lookup yields CDR1 MGHRA and CDR2 YSYEKL. The chain's CDR3 is CASSHGLAEETQYF. The CDR3, as DNA: TGCGCCAGCAGCCACGGACTAGCGGAAGAGACCCAGTACTTC.